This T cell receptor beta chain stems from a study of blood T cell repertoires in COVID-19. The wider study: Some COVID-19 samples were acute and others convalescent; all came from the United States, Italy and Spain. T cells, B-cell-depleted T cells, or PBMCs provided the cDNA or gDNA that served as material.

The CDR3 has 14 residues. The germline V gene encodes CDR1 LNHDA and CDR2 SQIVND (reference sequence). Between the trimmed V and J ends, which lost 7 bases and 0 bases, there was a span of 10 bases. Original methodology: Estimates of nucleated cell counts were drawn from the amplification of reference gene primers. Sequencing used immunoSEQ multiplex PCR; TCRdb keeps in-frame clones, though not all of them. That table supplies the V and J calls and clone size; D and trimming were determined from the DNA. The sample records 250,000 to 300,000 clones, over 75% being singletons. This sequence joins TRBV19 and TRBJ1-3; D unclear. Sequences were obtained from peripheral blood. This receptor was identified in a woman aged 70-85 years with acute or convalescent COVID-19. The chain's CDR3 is CASIPGNSGNTIYF. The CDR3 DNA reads TGTGCCAGTATCCCAGGAAACTCTGGAAACACCATATATTTT.